This T cell receptor beta chain is drawn from a study of tumor and adjacent non-tumor tissue in lung cancer. Study-level background: The patients, 10 or so men and a handful of women, were about 30 to 85 with stage I to III disease. On average, productive TCRbeta reads reached about 4.17 million per sample.

Study results and caveats: Tumor tissue had significantly higher TCR diversity than normal lung. Tumor repertoires had a smaller top 100 clone share than normal lung.

The V gene's germline CDR1 is MNHNY and CDR2 SVGAGI (reference sequence). The CDR3 runs 17 residues. No cell sorting was done before RNA was extracted from the tissue. Points on this clonotype: Its matching antigen is unknown. Germline is not matched at one junction end, which may reflect a read error.

TCRbeta libraries were built with three rounds of nested PCR, modified from ARM-PCR. MiXCR, run by TCRdb on the multiplex PCR reads, gives a single entry per CDR3 protein. The sample holds 120,000 or so distinct CDR3 sequences, approximately 84% seen once. The material sequenced was lung tumor tissue. V usage is TRBV6-6 and J usage is TRBJ2-3; 10 bases fit TRBD1. The sequence was collected from a man between 65 and 79 years old with non-small cell lung cancer. CDR3 DNA: TGTGACAGCAGTTACGATCCAGACAGGGGGCGCATATATACGCAGTATTTT. Amino acid sequence: CDSSYDPDRGRIYTQYF.